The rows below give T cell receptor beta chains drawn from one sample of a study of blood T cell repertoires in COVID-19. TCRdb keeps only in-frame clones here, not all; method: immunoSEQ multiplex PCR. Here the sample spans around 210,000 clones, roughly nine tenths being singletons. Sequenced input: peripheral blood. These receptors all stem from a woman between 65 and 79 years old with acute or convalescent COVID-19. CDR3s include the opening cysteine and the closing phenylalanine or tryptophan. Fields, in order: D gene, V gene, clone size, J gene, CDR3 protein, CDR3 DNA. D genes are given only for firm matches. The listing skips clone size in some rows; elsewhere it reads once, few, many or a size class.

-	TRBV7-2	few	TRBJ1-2	CASSPGVLRYGYTF	TGTGCCAGCAGCCCAGGGGTTTTACGTTATGGCTACACCTTC
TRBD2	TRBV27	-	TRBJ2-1	CASSERLAVVNEQFF	TGTGCCAGCAGTGAACGACTAGCTGTAGTCAATGAGCAGTTCTTC
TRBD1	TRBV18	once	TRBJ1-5	CASSQGGGDQPQHF	TGTGCCAGCTCACAAGGGGGCGGTGATCAGCCCCAGCATTTT
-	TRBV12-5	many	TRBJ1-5	CASGLGLDQPQHF	TGTGCTAGTGGTTTGGGGCTAGATCAGCCCCAGCATTTT
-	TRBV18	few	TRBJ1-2	CASSPGGASYGYTF	TGTGCCAGCTCACCAGGCGGGGCCTCCTATGGCTACACCTTC
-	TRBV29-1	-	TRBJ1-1	CSVEPGDTEAFF	TGCAGCGTTGAACCAGGGGACACTGAAGCTTTCTTT
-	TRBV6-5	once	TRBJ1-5	CASRDTVYSNQPQHF	TGTGCCAGCAGAGACACGGTCTATAGCAATCAGCCCCAGCATTTT
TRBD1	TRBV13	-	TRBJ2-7	CASSRGTAEQYF	TGTGCCAGCAGCAGGGGGACAGCCGAGCAGTACTTC
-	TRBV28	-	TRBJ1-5	CASSLQGSQPQHF	TGTGCCAGCAGTCTTCAGGGATCTCAGCCCCAGCATTTT
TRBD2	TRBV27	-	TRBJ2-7	CASSPLAGELWAEQYF	TGTGCCAGCAGCCCACTAGCGGGAGAGCTCTGGGCCGAGCAGTACTTC
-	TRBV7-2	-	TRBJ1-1	CARRSWGEMNTEAFF	TGTGCCAGAAGATCCTGGGGAGAAATGAACACTGAAGCTTTCTTT
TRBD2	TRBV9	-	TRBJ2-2	CASSLLLAGRNTGELFF	TGTGCCAGCAGCCTCCTTCTAGCGGGGCGAAACACCGGGGAGCTGTTTTTT